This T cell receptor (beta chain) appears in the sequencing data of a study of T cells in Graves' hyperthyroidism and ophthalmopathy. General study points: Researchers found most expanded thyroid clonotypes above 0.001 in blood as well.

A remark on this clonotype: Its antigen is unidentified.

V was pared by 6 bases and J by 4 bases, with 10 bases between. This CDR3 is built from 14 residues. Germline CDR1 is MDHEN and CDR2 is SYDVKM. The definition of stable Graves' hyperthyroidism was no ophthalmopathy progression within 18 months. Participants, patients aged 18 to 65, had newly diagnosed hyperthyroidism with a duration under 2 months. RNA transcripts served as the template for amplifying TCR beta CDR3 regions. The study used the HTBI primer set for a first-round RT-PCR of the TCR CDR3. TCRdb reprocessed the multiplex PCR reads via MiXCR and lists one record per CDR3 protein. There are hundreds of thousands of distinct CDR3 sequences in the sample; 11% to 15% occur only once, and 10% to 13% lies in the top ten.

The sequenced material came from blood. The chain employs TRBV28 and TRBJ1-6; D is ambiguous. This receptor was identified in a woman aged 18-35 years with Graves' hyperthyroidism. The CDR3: CASRIRQYNSPLHF. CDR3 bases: TGTGCCAGCAGGATTCGCCAGTATAATTCACCCCTCCACTTT.